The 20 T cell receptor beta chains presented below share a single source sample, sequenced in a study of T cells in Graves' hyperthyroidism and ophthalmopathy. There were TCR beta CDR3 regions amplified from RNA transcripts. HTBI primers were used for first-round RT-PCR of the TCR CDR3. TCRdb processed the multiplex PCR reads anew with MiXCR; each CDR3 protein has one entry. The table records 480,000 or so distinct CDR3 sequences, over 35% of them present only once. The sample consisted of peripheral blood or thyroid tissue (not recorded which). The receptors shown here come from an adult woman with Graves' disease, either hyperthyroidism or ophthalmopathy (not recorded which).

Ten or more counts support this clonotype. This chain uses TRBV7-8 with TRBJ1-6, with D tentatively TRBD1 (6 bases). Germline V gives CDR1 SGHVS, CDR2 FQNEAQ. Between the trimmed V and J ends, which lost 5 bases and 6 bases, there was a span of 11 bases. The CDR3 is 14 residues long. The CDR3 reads CASSPTGLNSPLHF. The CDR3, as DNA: TGTGCCAGCAGCCCCACAGGGCTTAATTCACCCCTCCACTTT.

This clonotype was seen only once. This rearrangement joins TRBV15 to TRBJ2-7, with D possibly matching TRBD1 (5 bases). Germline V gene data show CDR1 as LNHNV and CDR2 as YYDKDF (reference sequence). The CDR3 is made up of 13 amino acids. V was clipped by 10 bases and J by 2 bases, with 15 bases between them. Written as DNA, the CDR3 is TGTGCCAGCAGTCAGACAGCTACCTACGAGCAGTACTTC. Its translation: CASSQTATYEQYF.

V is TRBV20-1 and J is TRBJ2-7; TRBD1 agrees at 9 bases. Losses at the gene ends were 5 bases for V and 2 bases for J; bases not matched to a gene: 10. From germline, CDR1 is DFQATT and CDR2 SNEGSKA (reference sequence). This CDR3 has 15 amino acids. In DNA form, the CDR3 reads TGCAGTGCTTATACCCGGGACAGGGAACCCTACGAGCAGTACTTC. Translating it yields CSAYTRDREPYEQYF.

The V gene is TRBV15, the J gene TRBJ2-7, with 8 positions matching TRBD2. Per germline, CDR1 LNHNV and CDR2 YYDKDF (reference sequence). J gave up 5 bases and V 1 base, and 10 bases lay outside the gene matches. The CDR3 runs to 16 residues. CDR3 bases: TGTGCCACCAGCAGAGGAGTCGGGCGGGGGGCCGACGAGCAGTACTTC. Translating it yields CATSRGVGRGADEQYF.

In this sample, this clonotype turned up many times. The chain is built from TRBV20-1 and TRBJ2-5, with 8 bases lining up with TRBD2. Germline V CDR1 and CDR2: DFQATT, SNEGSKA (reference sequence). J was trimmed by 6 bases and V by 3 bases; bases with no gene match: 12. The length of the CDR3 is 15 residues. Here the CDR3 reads CSARAMSGSLKTQYF. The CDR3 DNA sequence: TGCAGTGCTAGGGCGATGAGCGGGAGCCTGAAGACCCAGTACTTC.

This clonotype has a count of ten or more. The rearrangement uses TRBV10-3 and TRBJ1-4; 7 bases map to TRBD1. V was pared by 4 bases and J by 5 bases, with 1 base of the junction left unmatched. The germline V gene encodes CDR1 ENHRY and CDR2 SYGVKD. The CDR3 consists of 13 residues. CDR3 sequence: CAISGQGNEKLFF. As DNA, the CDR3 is TGTGCCATCAGTGGACAGGGCAATGAAAAACTGTTTTTT.

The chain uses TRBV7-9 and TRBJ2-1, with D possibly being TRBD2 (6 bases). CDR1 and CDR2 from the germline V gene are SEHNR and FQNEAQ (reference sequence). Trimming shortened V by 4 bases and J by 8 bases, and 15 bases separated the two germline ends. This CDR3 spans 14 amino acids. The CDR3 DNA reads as TGTGCCAGCAGCTCTGACGGGGGTGGGTATGAGCAGTTCTTC. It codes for CASSSDGGGYEQFF.

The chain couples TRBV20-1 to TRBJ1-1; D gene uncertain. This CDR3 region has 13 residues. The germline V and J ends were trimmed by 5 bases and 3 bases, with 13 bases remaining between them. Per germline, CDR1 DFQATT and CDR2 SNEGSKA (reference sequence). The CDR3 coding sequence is TGCAGTGCTTTAGCGGGAGTGGACACTGAAGCTTTCTTT. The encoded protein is CSALAGVDTEAFF.

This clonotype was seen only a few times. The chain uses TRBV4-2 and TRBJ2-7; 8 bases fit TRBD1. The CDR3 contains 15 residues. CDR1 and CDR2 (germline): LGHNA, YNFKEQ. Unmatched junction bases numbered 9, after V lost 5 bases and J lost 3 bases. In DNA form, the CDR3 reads TGTGCCAGCAGCTTACAGAGGGACAGGAACTACGAGCAGTACTTC. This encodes CASSLQRDRNYEQYF.

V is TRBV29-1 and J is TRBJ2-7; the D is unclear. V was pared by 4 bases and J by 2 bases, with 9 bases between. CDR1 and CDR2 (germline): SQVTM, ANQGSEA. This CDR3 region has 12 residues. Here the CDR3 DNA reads TGCAGCGTTGGGGGTCCCACCTACGAGCAGTACTTC. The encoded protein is CSVGGPTYEQYF.

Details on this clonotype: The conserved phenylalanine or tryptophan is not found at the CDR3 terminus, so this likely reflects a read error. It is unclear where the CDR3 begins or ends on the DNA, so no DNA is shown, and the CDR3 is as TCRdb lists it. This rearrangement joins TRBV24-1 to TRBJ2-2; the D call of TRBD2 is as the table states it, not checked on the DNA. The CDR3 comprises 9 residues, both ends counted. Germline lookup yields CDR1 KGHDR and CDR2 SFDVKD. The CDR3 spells CATSEPGTS.

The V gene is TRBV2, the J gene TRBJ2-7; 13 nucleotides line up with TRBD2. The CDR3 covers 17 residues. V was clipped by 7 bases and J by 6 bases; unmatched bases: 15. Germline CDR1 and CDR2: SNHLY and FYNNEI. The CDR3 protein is CASTITSGGAWGSEQYF. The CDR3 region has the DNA TGTGCCAGCACGATAACTAGCGGGGGGGCCTGGGGCTCCGAGCAGTACTTC.

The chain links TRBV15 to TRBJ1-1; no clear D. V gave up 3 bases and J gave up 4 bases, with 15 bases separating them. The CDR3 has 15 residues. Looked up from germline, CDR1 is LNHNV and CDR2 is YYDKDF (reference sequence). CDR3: CATSSVTDVPTEAFF. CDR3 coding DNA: TGTGCCACCAGCAGCGTTACGGACGTCCCCACTGAAGCTTTCTTT.

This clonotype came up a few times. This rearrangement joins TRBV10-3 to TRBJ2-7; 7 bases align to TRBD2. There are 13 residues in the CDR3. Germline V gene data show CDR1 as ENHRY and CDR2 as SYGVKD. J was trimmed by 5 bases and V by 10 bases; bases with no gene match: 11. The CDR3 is CATGRGSSNEQYF. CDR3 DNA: TGTGCCACAGGGCGGGGGTCTTCCAACGAGCAGTACTTC.

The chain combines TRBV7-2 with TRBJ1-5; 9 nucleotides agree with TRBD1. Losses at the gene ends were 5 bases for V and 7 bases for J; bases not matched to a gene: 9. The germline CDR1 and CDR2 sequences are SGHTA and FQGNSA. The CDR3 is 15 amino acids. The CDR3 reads CASSNPGQGGQPQHF. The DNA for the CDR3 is TGTGCCAGCAGCAACCCGGGACAGGGAGGACAGCCCCAGCATTTT.

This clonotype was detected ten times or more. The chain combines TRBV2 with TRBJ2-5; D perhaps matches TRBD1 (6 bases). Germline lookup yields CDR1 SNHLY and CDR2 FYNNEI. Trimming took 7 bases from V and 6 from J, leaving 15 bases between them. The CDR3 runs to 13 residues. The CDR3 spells CASNPTGLKTQYF. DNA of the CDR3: TGTGCCAGCAACCCTACAGGGTTGAAGACCCAGTACTTC. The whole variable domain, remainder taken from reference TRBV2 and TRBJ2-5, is EPEVTQTPSHQVTQMGQEVILRCVPISNHLYFYWYRQILGQKVEFLVSFYNNEISEKSEIFDDQFSVERPDGSNFTLKIRSTKLEDSAMYFCASNPTGLKTQYFGPGTRLLVL.

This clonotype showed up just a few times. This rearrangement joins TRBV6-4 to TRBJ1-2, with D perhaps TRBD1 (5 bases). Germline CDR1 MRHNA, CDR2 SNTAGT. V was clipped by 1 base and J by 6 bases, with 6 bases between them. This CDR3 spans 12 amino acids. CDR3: CASSDWDDGYTF. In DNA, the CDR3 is TGTGCCAGCAGTGACTGGGACGATGGCTACACCTTC.

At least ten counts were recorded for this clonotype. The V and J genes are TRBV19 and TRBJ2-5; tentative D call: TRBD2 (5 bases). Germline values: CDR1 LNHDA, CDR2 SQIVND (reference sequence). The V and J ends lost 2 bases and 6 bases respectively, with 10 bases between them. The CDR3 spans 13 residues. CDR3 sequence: CASSISEGKTQYF. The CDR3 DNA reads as TGTGCCAGTAGTATATCAGAGGGAAAGACCCAGTACTTC.

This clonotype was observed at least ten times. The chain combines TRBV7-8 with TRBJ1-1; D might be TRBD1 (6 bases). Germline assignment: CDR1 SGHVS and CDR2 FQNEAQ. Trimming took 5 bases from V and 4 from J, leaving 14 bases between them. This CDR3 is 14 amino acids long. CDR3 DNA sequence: TGTGCCAGCAGCCTGGGACACCAGAGCACTGAAGCTTTCTTT. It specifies CASSLGHQSTEAFF.

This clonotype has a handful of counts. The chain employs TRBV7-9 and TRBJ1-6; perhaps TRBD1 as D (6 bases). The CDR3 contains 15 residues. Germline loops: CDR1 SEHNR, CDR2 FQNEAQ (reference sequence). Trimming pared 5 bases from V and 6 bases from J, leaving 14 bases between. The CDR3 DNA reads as TGTGCCAGCAGCACCAATGGACAGACTAATTCACCCCTCCACTTT. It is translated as CASSTNGQTNSPLHF.